This entry describes one T cell receptor beta chain. No antigen is known for it. A clone one base away is much larger, so this may be a read error. These data are taken from a study of prognosis after radiotherapy for stage I lung cancer. Overall study findings and caveats: Lower Shannon entropy after stereotactic body radiation therapy was observed in patients who went on to develop distant metastases.

Germline V gives CDR1 MDHEN, CDR2 SYDVKM. This CDR3 has 14 amino acids. Two-round multiplex PCR on genomic DNA was the method by which TCR beta CDR3 was amplified. The authors ran first-round PCR with primers specific to each TRBV and TRBJ gene. The second round of PCR employed universal primers. MiXCR, applied by TCRdb to the multiplex PCR reads, yields one record per CDR3 protein. This repertoire shows roughly 23,000 distinct CDR3 sequences, around 40% found once; its top ten account for about 33%. The specimen was PBMCs, collected before or after stereotactic body radiation therapy (not recorded which). The sequence was obtained from a donor older than 45 with non-small cell lung cancer. The chain joins TRBV28 to TRBJ2-2, with TRBD1 matching over 7 bases. Here the CDR3 reads CSSDTGAGTGELFF. The CDR3 nucleotides read TGTTCCAGCGACACAGGGGCGGGCACCGGGGAGCTGTTTTTT.